These 12 T cell receptor beta chains were all obtained from the same sample, sequenced in a study of T-cell reconstitution after alpha-beta-depleted transplantation in children. General study findings and limits: Newly produced T cells mostly provided counts and TCRbeta diversity after one year, as hyperexpanded clones declined.

A TCRbeta library incorporating unique molecular identifiers was prepared. TCRdb used MiXCR to reprocess the PCR reads, holding one entry per CDR3 protein. Of about 300,000 distinct CDR3 sequences in the sample, just over 7.5% were seen once. These receptors' antigens are unknown. Here the sequenced sample was peripheral blood, taken 360 days after TCRalphabeta/CD19-depleted stem cell transplant. The receptors were gathered from a female patient aged 2-9 years who had a stem cell transplant for Fanconi anemia, so the T cells may come from the graft donor.

This clonotype occurred many times. The chain recombines TRBV15 with TRBJ1-2; 7 bases line up with TRBD1. CDR1 LNHNV and CDR2 YYDKDF come from the germline V gene (reference sequence). The CDR3 sequence is 13 residues long. Trimming cost V 5 bases and J 4 bases; bases outside gene matches: 4. The CDR3 loop is CATSPDRTYGYTF. The CDR3 DNA reads TGTGCCACCAGCCCGGACAGGACCTATGGCTACACCTTC.

In this sample, this clonotype turned up many times. The gene calls are TRBV7-3 and TRBJ2-1; 9 bases fit TRBD1. The V gene's germline CDR1 is SGHTA and CDR2 FQGTGA. There are 16 residues in the CDR3. V was clipped by 1 base and J by 6 bases; unmatched bases: 7. The CDR3 DNA reads as TGTGCCAGCAGCTTAATGGACAGGGGTATGGGCAATGAGCAGTTCTTC. Amino acid sequence: CASSLMDRGMGNEQFF.

This clonotype was recorded a few times. The chain recombines TRBV5-6 with TRBJ1-2; no clear D. Per germline, CDR1 SGHDT and CDR2 YYEEEE. The CDR3 is 13 residues long. Between the trimmed V and J ends, which lost 0 bases and 2 bases, there was a span of 5 bases. CDR3 in amino acids: CASSLVPNYGYTF. The CDR3 DNA sequence: TGTGCCAGCAGCTTGGTTCCAAACTATGGCTACACCTTC. Full variable domain (missing parts from reference TRBV5-6 and TRBJ1-2): DAGVTQSPTHLIKTRGQQVTLRCSPKSGHDTVSWYQQALGQGPQFIFQYYEEEERQRGNFPDRFSGHQFPNYSSELNVNALLLGDSALYLCASSLVPNYGYTFGSGTRLTVV.

The chain recombines TRBV5-1 with TRBJ1-5, with a tentative D call TRBD1 (5 bases). The germline gives CDR1 SGHRS, CDR2 YFSETQ. The CDR3 totals 14 residues. Trimming left V 4 bases short and J 3 bases short, with 11 bases between. The CDR3 bases are TGCGCCAGCAGCCCCCGGGGACTCAATCAGCCCCAGCATTTT. Protein product: CASSPRGLNQPQHF.

The table lists this clonotype with many counts. V and J are TRBV12-3 or TRBV12-4 and TRBJ1-1; tentative D call: TRBD1 (6 bases). The germline V and J ends were trimmed by 6 bases and 1 base, with 21 bases remaining between them. The CDR3 sequence is 17 residues long. CDR3 sequence: CASSPTEYGQRNTEAFF. As DNA, the CDR3 is TGTGCCAGCAGCCCAACCGAATATGGACAGAGGAACACTGAAGCTTTCTTT.

This clonotype has ten or more counts. This chain connects TRBV10-3 to TRBJ2-7, with D possibly being TRBD1 (6 bases). Germline CDR1 ENHRY, CDR2 SYGVKD. The CDR3 consists of 15 residues. Trimming pared 8 bases from V and 2 bases from J, leaving 19 bases between. The CDR3 spells CAISEGVASTYEQYF. The CDR3 bases are TGTGCCATCTCCGAGGGGGTAGCATCGACCTACGAGCAGTACTTC.

This sequence joins TRBV5-6 and TRBJ1-5; D perhaps matches TRBD1 (5 bases). CDR1 and CDR2 (germline): SGHDT, YYEEEE. CDR3 length: 16 amino acids. The ends were cut back, 2 bases at V and 0 bases at J, with 12 bases in the middle. In DNA form, the CDR3 reads TGTGCCAGCAGCTTTGGGGCAGCACATAGCAATCAGCCCCAGCATTTT. Amino acid sequence: CASSFGAAHSNQPQHF.

The chain employs TRBV6-5 and TRBJ2-3; TRBD2 agrees at 8 bases. The V gene end was trimmed by 2 bases and the J gene end by 5 bases; junction bases not matched to a gene: 9. CDR1 and CDR2 (germline): MNHEY, SVGAGI. CDR3 size: 16 residues. The CDR3 DNA sequence: TGTGCCAGCAGTTACCTGGGACTAGGGGCAGGAGATACGCAGTATTTT. Protein sequence: CASSYLGLGAGDTQYF.

This clonotype was detected ten times or more. The J gene is TRBJ2-3, the V gene TRBV12-3 or TRBV12-4, with D perhaps TRBD2 (6 bases). The CDR3 length is 12 residues. V was shortened by 8 bases and J by 7 bases, with 13 bases between the two germline ends. For the CDR3, the DNA is TGTGCCAGCGTCCGTAGCGGCTATACGCAGTATTTT. This codes for CASVRSGYTQYF.

The chain couples TRBV7-3 to TRBJ2-3; 9 nucleotides line up with TRBD1. Germline CDR1 reads SGHTA; CDR2 reads FQGTGA. CDR3 length: 15 residues. J gave up 3 bases and V 5 bases, and 6 bases lay outside the gene matches. The CDR3 protein is CASSTTGGGTDTQYF. Written as DNA, the CDR3 is TGTGCCAGCAGCACCACAGGGGGCGGGACAGATACGCAGTATTTT.

The table lists this clonotype with many counts. The rearrangement links TRBV9 to TRBJ2-1; a weak D match, TRBD1 (6 bases). The V end lost 0 bases, the J end lost 6 bases, and 13 bases lay between the germline ends. Germline V CDR1 and CDR2: SGDLS, YYNGEE. This CDR3 has 15 residues. The CDR3 loop reads CASSVERKGVNEQFF. The CDR3 nucleotides are TGTGCCAGCAGCGTAGAAAGGAAGGGGGTCAATGAGCAGTTCTTC.

This chain uses TRBV20-1 with TRBJ2-5; 14 positions agree with TRBD2. Trimming at V came to 3 bases and at J to 4 bases, leaving 10 bases not matched to a gene. CDR3 size: 17 residues. Germline CDR1 and CDR2: DFQATT and SNEGSKA (reference sequence). In nucleotides, the CDR3 is TGCAGTGCTAGTCTGGGGACTAGCGGGAGCATGCGAGAGACCCAGTACTTC. This encodes CSASLGTSGSMRETQYF.